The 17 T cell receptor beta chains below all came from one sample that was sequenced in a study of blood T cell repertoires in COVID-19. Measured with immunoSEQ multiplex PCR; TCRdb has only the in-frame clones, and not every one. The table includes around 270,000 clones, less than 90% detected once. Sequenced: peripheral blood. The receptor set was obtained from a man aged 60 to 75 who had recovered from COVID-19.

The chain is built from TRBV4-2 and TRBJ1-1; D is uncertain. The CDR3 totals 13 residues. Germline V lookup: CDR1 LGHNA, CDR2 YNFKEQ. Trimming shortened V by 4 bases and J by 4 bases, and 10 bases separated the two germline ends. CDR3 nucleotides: TGTGCCAGCAGCCCAAGACAAGGCACTGAAGCTTTCTTT. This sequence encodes CASSPRQGTEAFF.

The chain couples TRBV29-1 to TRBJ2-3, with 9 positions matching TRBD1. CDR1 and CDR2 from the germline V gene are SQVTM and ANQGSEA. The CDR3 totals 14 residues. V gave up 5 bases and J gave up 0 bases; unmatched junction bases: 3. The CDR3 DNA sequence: TGCAGCGTTACACAGGGGGCCAGCACAGATACGCAGTATTTT. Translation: CSVTQGASTDTQYF.

The CDR3 region has the DNA TGTGCCAGCAGCAACCGGTGGACAGGGGGCGCAGATACGCAGTATTTT. Its translation is CASSNRWTGGADTQYF. V gene TRBV9 combines with J gene TRBJ2-3; 11 nucleotides align to TRBD1. Germline values: CDR1 SGDLS, CDR2 YYNGEE. With V trimmed by 4 bases and J by 4 bases, 8 bases remained unmatched. This CDR3 has 16 residues.

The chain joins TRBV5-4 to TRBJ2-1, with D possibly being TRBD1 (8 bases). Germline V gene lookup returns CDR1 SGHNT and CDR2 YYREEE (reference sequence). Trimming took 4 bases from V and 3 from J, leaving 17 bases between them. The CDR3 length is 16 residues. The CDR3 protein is CASSQTQGGGYNEQFF. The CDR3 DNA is TGTGCCAGCAGCCAAACACAGGGGGGGGGCTACAATGAGCAGTTCTTC.

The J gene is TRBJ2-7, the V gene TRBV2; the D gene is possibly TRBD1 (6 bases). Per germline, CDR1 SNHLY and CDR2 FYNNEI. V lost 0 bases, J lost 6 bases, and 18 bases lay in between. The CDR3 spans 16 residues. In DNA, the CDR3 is TGTGCCAGCAGTGAAGCGGGGGTCAGGGGCTCACTCGAGCAGTACTTC. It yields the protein CASSEAGVRGSLEQYF.

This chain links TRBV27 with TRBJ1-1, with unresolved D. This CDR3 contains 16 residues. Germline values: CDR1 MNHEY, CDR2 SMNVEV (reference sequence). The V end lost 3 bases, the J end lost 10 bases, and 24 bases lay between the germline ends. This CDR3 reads CASSFRFSSQVPRAFF. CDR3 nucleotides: TGTGCCAGCAGTTTCAGATTCAGCAGTCAGGTACCGAGAGCTTTCTTT.

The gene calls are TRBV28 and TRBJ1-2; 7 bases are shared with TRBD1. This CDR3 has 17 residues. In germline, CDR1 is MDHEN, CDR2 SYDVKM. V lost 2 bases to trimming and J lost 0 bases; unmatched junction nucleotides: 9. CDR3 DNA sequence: TGTGCCAGCAGTTTACCGGGCCCGACAGGGACTAACTATGGCTACACCTTC. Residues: CASSLPGPTGTNYGYTF.

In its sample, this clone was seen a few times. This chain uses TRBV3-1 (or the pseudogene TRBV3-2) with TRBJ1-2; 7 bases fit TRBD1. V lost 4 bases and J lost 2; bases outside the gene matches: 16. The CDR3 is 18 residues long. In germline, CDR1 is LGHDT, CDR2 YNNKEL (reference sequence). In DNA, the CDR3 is TGTGCCAGCAGCCTCTCGACAGGGAAAGGTTATCGAAACTATGGCTACACCTTC. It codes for CASSLSTGKGYRNYGYTF.

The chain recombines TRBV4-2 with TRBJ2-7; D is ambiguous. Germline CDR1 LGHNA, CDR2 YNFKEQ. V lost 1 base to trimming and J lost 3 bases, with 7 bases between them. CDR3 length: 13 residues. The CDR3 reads CASSQGDNYEQYF. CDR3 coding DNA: TGTGCCAGCAGCCAAGGAGATAACTACGAGCAGTACTTC.

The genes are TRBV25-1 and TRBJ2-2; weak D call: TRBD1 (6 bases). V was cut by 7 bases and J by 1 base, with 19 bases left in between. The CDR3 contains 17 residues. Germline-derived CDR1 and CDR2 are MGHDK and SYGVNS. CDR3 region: CASTQTGLGLNTGELFF. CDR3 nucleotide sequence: TGTGCCAGCACCCAGACAGGCCTAGGCTTGAACACCGGGGAGCTGTTTTTT. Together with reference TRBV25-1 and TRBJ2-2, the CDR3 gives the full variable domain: EADIYQTPRYLVIGTGKKITLECSQTMGHDKMYWYQQDPGMELHLIHYSYGVNSTEKGDLSSESTVSRIRTEHFPLTLESARPSHTSQYLCASTQTGLGLNTGELFFGEGSRLTVL.

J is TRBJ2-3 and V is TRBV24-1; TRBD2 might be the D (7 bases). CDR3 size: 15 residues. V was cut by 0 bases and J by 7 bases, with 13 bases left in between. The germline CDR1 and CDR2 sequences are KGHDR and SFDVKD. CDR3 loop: CATSDLGGGANTQYF. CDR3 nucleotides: TGTGCCACCAGTGATTTGGGAGGGGGGGCAAATACGCAGTATTTT.

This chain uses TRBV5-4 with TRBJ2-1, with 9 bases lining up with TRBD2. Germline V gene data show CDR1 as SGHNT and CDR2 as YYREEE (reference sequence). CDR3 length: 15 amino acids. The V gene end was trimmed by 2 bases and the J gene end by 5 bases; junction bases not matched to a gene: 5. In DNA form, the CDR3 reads TGTGCCAGCAGCTTCAGTCTAGCGGGGAACAATGAGCAGTTCTTC. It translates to CASSFSLAGNNEQFF.

The DNA for the CDR3 is TGTGCCAGCAGCTTCATGTCGGGGGGCCGAGGCTACACCTTC. It yields the protein CASSFMSGGRGYTF. The chain links TRBV7-2 to TRBJ1-2, with D perhaps TRBD1 (6 bases). The germline CDR1 and CDR2 sequences are SGHTA and FQGNSA. V dropped 3 bases and J dropped 8 bases, with 16 bases sitting between them. CDR3 length equals 14 residues.

The CDR3 sequence is CASSQGGALTGQYF. DNA for the CDR3: TGCGCCAGCAGCCAAGGTGGGGCCCTTACCGGGCAGTACTTC. The chain has TRBV4-1 and TRBJ2-7; tentatively, D is TRBD1 (5 bases). CDR1 MGHRA and CDR2 YSYEKL come from the germline V gene. The CDR3 covers 14 residues. V was clipped by 1 base and J by 9 bases, with 16 bases between them.

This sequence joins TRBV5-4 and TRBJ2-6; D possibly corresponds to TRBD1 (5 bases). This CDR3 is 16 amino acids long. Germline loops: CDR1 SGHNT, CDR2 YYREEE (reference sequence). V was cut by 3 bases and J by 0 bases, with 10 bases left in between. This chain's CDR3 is CASSSPQGSGANVLTF. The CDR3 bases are TGTGCCAGCAGCTCCCCCCAGGGCTCTGGGGCCAACGTCCTGACTTTC.

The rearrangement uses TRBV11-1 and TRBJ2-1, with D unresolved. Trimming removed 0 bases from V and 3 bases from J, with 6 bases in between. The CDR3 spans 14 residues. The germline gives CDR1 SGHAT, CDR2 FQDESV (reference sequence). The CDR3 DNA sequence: TGTGCCAGCAGCTTAGCCCAGCGCTACAATGAGCAGTTCTTC. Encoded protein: CASSLAQRYNEQFF.

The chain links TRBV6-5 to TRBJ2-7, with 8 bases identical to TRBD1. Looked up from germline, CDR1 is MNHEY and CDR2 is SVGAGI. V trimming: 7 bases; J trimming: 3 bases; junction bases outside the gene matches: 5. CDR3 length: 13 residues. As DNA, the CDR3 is TGTGCCAGCAAGACAGGGGTAGGCTACGAGCAGTACTTC. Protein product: CASKTGVGYEQYF.